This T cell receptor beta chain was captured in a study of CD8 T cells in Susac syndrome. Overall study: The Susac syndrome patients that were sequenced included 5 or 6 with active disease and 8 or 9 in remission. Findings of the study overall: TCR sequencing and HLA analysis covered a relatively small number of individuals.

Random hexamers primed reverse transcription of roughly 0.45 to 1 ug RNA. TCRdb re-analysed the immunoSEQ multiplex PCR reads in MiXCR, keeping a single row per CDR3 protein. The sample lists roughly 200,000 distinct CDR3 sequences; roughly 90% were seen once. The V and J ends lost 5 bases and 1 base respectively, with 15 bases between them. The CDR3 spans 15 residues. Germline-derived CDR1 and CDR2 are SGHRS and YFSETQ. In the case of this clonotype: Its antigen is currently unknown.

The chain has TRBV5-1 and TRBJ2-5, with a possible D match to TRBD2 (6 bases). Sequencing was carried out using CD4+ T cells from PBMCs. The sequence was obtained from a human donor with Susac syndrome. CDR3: CASRRVGGPQETQYF. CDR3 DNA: TGCGCCAGCAGGCGAGTCGGGGGACCCCAAGAGACCCAGTACTTC.